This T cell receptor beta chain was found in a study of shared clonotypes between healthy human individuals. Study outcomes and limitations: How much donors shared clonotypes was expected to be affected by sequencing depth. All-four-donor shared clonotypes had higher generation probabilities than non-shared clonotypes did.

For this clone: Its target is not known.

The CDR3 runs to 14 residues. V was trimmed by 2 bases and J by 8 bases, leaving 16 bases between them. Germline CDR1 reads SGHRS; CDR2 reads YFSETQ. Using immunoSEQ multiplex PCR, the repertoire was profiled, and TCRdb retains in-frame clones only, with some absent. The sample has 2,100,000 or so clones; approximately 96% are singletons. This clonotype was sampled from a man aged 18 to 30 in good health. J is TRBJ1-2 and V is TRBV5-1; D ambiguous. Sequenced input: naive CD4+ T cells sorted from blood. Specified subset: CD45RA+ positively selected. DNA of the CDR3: TGCGCCAGCAGCTTCGAGGTAGGGCAATCCGGCTACACCTTC. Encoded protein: CASSFEVGQSGYTF.